Listed below are T cell receptor beta chains from one sample, sequenced in a study of OX40 agonist ivuxolimab in advanced cancers. Sequencing was performed with immunoSEQ multiplex PCR; in TCRdb, only in-frame clones are kept and a portion is missing. Of around 41,000 clones detected, approximately 86% appear once; the ten largest clones hold 2.5% to 3%. Sequenced material: CD4+ or CD8+ T cells sorted from blood, taken in a trial of the OX40 agonist ivuxolimab. These receptors originate from an adult with an advanced solid tumor such as melanoma, head and neck, liver or kidney cancer. CDR3s include the opening cysteine and the closing phenylalanine or tryptophan. The D gene is left open where the match is weak. Clone size appears in some rows only: once, few, many, or a class for an expanded clone.

j_call,clone_size,d_call,v_call,cdr3_aa,cdr3_nt
TRBJ1-3,few,NA,TRBV11-2,CATSRGNGNTIYF,TGTGCCACCTCGCGTGGTAACGGAAACACCATATATTTT
TRBJ1-3,NA,TRBD1,TRBV7-8,CASSLKGQEKNTIYF,TGTGCCAGCAGCCTAAAGGGACAGGAGAAAAACACCATATATTTT
TRBJ1-2,NA,TRBD1,TRBV19,CASSTGTGYPYGYTF,TGTGCCAGTAGTACCGGGACAGGTTACCCCTATGGCTACACCTTC
TRBJ2-2,once,NA,TRBV4-2,CASSQGGDLGTGELFF,TGTGCCAGCAGCCAAGGTGGGGACCTGGGGACCGGGGAGCTGTTTTTT
TRBJ2-5,NA,TRBD2,TRBV6-5,CATYQLGEGRETQYF,TGTGCCACCTACCAGTTGGGGGAGGGCCGAGAGACCCAGTACTTC
TRBJ2-3,few,TRBD1,TRBV19,CASSRGTGATDTQYF,TGTGCCAGTAGCCGGGGGACAGGGGCCACAGATACGCAGTATTTT
TRBJ1-1,NA,NA,TRBV7-9,CASRGAGDTEAFF,TGTGCCAGCAGGGGGGCGGGCGACACTGAAGCTTTCTTT
TRBJ2-7,NA,NA,TRBV14,CASSRTRGEVNEQYF,TGTGCCAGCAGCCGGACCAGGGGTGAGGTAAACGAGCAGTACTTC
TRBJ1-3,NA,TRBD1,TRBV10-3,CAISRDRQRNTIYF,TGTGCCATCAGTCGGGACAGGCAAAGAAACACCATATATTTT
TRBJ1-2,NA,NA,TRBV7-6,CASSLVNGEGYTF,TGTGCCAGCAGCTTAGTTAACGGGGAAGGCTACACCTTC
TRBJ1-1,once,NA,TRBV28,CASSLLAETEAFF,TGTGCCAGCAGTTTATTAGCGGAGACTGAAGCTTTCTTT
TRBJ2-7,NA,NA,TRBV11-1,CASSLASEQYF,TGTGCCAGCAGCTTAGCTAGCGAGCAGTACTTC
TRBJ2-7,NA,NA,TRBV29-1,CSAEGGAPYEQYF,TGCAGCGCCGAAGGGGGTGCTCCCTACGAGCAGTACTTC
TRBJ2-1,NA,TRBD2,TRBV5-1,CASSFLGRVREGNEQFF,TGCGCCAGCAGCTTTTTGGGAAGGGTGCGGGAGGGCAATGAGCAGTTCTTC
TRBJ2-7,NA,NA,TRBV6-5,CASTPGPPQAYEQYF,TGTGCCAGCACCCCCGGACCCCCCCAGGCCTACGAGCAGTACTTC
TRBJ2-5,NA,NA,TRBV28,CASRPRSGGSLETQYF,TGTGCCAGCAGGCCAAGGTCGGGGGGCTCTTTGGAGACCCAGTACTTC
TRBJ2-5,NA,NA,TRBV7-2,CASSLETRRQETQYF,TGTGCCAGCAGCTTAGAAACTAGAAGGCAAGAGACCCAGTACTTC
TRBJ2-7,NA,NA,TRBV10-3,CAISESGRPNAEQYF,TGTGCCATCAGTGAGTCAGGGCGGCCTAACGCTGAGCAGTACTTC
TRBJ2-7,NA,TRBD2,TRBV11-3,CASSLGLGGGEQYF,TGTGCCAGCAGCTTAGGATTAGGCGGGGGCGAGCAGTACTTC
TRBJ2-3,NA,NA,TRBV25-1,CASLNFGTQYF,TGTGCCAGCCTTAATTTCGGGACGCAGTATTTT
TRBJ2-3,NA,NA,TRBV19,CASRRGPSTDAQYF,TGTGCCAGTCGGAGGGGGCCCAGCACAGATGCGCAGTATTTT
TRBJ1-1,NA,NA,TRBV11-2,CASSREVRGTEAFF,TGTGCCAGCAGCCGAGAGGTTCGTGGCACTGAAGCTTTCTTT
TRBJ2-5,NA,TRBD2,TRBV11-2,CASSRGGEETQYF,TGTGCCAGCAGCCGGGGAGGGGAAGAGACCCAGTACTTC
TRBJ2-3,NA,NA,TRBV20-1,CSVPADTQYF,TGCAGTGTACCTGCAGATACGCAGTATTTT
TRBJ2-3,NA,NA,TRBV11-3,CASSFPTGHLSDTQYF,TGTGCCAGCAGCTTTCCGACTGGGCACCTCTCAGATACGCAGTATTTT
TRBJ2-5,NA,NA,TRBV20-1,CSAQAEGTQYF,TGCAGTGCTCAAGCGGAGGGGACCCAGTACTTC
TRBJ2-1,NA,NA,TRBV28,CASSLAGSEQFF,TGTGCCAGCAGTTTAGCGGGATCTGAGCAGTTCTTC
TRBJ1-3,NA,NA,TRBV10-3,CAIRSIGDTIYF,TGTGCCATCAGGAGCATAGGGGACACCATATATTTT
TRBJ1-1,few,NA,TRBV19,CASSSRGGETEAFF,TGTGCCAGTAGTTCTAGGGGAGGTGAGACTGAAGCTTTCTTT
TRBJ2-3,once,TRBD2,TRBV2,CASSVVTSGSPTDTQYF,TGTGCCAGCAGTGTTGTGACTAGCGGGAGTCCCACAGATACGCAGTATTTT
TRBJ2-1,NA,TRBD2,TRBV29-1,CSVGVSGRAVEQFF,TGCAGCGTAGGAGTTAGCGGGAGGGCCGTTGAGCAGTTCTTC
TRBJ1-1,few,NA,TRBV2,CASRFDRSEAFF,TGTGCCAGCCGATTTGACAGGTCTGAAGCTTTCTTT
TRBJ1-1,NA,NA,TRBV7-8,CASSRRGDTEAFF,TGTGCCAGCAGCAGGAGGGGGGACACTGAAGCTTTCTTT
TRBJ2-7,NA,NA,TRBV30,CAWKVSGTASYEQYF,TGTGCCTGGAAAGTCTCCGGGACTGCATCCTACGAGCAGTACTTC
TRBJ2-6,NA,NA,TRBV12-5,CASGFSGANVLTF,TGTGCTAGTGGTTTCTCTGGGGCCAACGTCCTGACTTTC
TRBJ2-5,NA,TRBD2,TRBV6-1,CASSEELAGGGETQYF,TGTGCCAGCAGTGAAGAACTAGCGGGAGGTGGGGAGACCCAGTACTTC
TRBJ2-1,NA,TRBD2,TRBV5-1,CASSFLSGSRWDEQFF,TGCGCCAGCAGCTTTCTTAGCGGGAGTCGGTGGGATGAGCAGTTCTTC
TRBJ2-7,NA,TRBD1,TRBV27,CASSARGSEQYF,TGTGCCAGCAGTGCCAGGGGGTCGGAGCAGTACTTC
TRBJ2-1,NA,NA,TRBV18,CASSPPLSRNEQFF,TGTGCCAGCTCACCCCCCCTCTCTAGGAATGAGCAGTTCTTC
TRBJ2-1,medium-sized,TRBD2,TRBV28,CASLLAGADNEQFF,TGTGCCAGCTTGCTAGCGGGGGCAGACAATGAGCAGTTCTTC
TRBJ1-4,NA,NA,TRBV20-1,CSATSFGKLFF,TGCAGTGCGACAAGCTTCGGAAAACTGTTTTTT
TRBJ2-7,NA,TRBD2,TRBV28,CASSTSGGSYEQYF,TGTGCCAGCAGTACTAGCGGGGGCTCCTACGAGCAGTACTTC
TRBJ1-5,NA,NA,TRBV19,CASSPGTVSNQPQHF,TGTGCCAGTAGCCCCGGGACTGTTAGCAATCAGCCCCAGCATTTT
TRBJ2-2,NA,NA,TRBV6-6,CASSSHNTNTGELFF,TGTGCCAGCAGTTCTCATAATACGAACACCGGGGAGCTGTTTTTT
TRBJ2-3,NA,NA,TRBV27,CASSLFPFMLLDTQYF,TGTGCCAGCAGTTTATTCCCGTTTATGTTATTGGATACGCAGTATTTT
TRBJ2-2,few,TRBD2,TRBV30,CAWSGLAGMGTGELFF,TGTGCCTGGAGTGGACTAGCGGGAATGGGCACCGGGGAGCTGTTTTTT
TRBJ1-1,NA,NA,TRBV11-1,CASSIRVNTEAFF,TGTGCCAGCAGCATACGTGTTAACACTGAAGCTTTCTTT
TRBJ1-4,NA,TRBD1,TRBV5-4,CASSQDPLLLGGTVEKLFF,TGTGCCAGCAGCCAAGACCCGCTGCTATTAGGGGGCACGGTGGAAAAACTGTTTTTT
TRBJ2-7,NA,NA,TRBV18,CASSPGANSYEQYF,TGTGCCAGCTCACCAGGGGCCAACTCCTACGAGCAGTACTTC
TRBJ1-5,few,NA,TRBV19,CASSIGSTQHF,TGTGCCAGTAGTATAGGGTCTACCCAGCATTTT
TRBJ1-1,medium-sized,NA,TRBV18,CASSPQGTSEAFF,TGTGCCAGCTCACCACAGGGGACGAGTGAAGCTTTCTTT
TRBJ1-1,few,TRBD1,TRBV11-2,CASSYAKPWTGMNTEAFF,TGTGCCAGCAGCTACGCTAAGCCATGGACAGGGATGAACACTGAAGCTTTCTTT
TRBJ2-7,once,TRBD2,TRBV11-2,CASSPPGLQAGQYF,TGTGCCAGCAGCCCCCCGGGACTACAGGCAGGGCAGTACTTC
TRBJ2-1,NA,TRBD2,TRBV11-2,CASSLDWGGTSPFF,TGTGCCAGCAGCTTAGATTGGGGGGGGACCAGCCCGTTCTTC
TRBJ1-1,NA,TRBD1,TRBV13,CASSLGVRQGVFSAFF,TGTGCCAGCAGCTTAGGCGTGAGACAGGGGGTTTTTTCGGCTTTCTTT
TRBJ1-1,NA,NA,TRBV14,CASSRSLRLEEAFF,TGTGCCAGCAGCCGATCCCTCAGGTTGGAAGAAGCTTTCTTT
TRBJ2-6,NA,NA,TRBV28,CASSRAFSGANVLTF,TGTGCCAGCAGCAGGGCCTTCTCTGGGGCCAACGTCCTGACTTTC
TRBJ2-3,NA,TRBD2,TRBV19,CASSTGTSGRTDTQYF,TGTGCCAGTAGTACCGGGACTAGCGGTCGCACAGATACGCAGTATTTT
TRBJ1-1,NA,NA,TRBV29-1,CSVETGQWRNTEAFF,TGCAGCGTTGAAACTGGTCAGTGGAGGAACACTGAAGCTTTCTTT
TRBJ1-3,NA,TRBD1,TRBV5-4,CASSPSRQGGNTIYF,TGTGCCAGCAGCCCCTCCCGACAGGGGGGAAACACCATATATTTT